Listed here are 3 T cell receptor beta chains from one sample, sequenced in a study of blood T cell repertoires in COVID-19. Profiled with immunoSEQ multiplex PCR; TCRdb holds only in-frame clones, not every one. The table lists 150,000 to 250,000 clones, roughly 80% of them singletons. The specimen was PBMCs or T cells enriched from blood (not recorded which). Receptors were obtained from a man aged 35-49 years who had recovered from COVID-19.

This chain joins TRBV15 and TRBJ1-4; 7 bases are shared with TRBD1. The V segment lost 1 base and the J segment 0 bases; nucleotides outside the gene matches: 5. There are 17 residues in the CDR3. Germline CDR1 is LNHNV and CDR2 is YYDKDF (reference sequence). This CDR3 is CATSRADRFATNEKLFF. The DNA of the CDR3 is TGTGCCACCAGCAGAGCGGACAGGTTTGCAACTAATGAAAAACTGTTTTTT.

The chain is built from TRBV7-9 and TRBJ1-4, with no clear D. The germline V gene has CDR1 SEHNR and CDR2 FQNEAQ (reference sequence). V lost 1 base, J lost 7 bases, and 13 bases lay in between. This CDR3 contains 15 residues. Written as DNA, the CDR3 is TGTGCCAGCAGCTTAGGGGCGGGATTGGGTGAAAAACTGTTTTTT. Translated: CASSLGAGLGEKLFF.

The chain uses TRBV25-1 and TRBJ2-4; a weak D match, TRBD2 (5 bases). V dropped 5 bases and J dropped 6 bases, with 5 bases sitting between them. CDR3 length: 11 amino acids. From germline, CDR1 is MGHDK and CDR2 SYGVNS. The CDR3 DNA sequence: TGTGCCAGCAGTAGCGGAAACATTCAGTACTTC. Translated, it gives CASSSGNIQYF.